This is a list of T cell receptor beta chains from one sample in a study of shared clonotypes between healthy human individuals. Repertoires were generated with immunoSEQ multiplex PCR, while TCRdb's copy carries only in-frame clones and drops some. The sample has 450,000 to 600,000 clones, 70% to 85% seen once. Sequenced input: PBMCs. Every receptor here comes from a woman aged 40 to 50 in good health. Some clones in this sample may be carry-over from other donors' samples. The CDR3 runs from the conserved cysteine through the conserved F or W. Each record gives: clone size, V gene, D gene, J gene, CDR3 protein, CDR3 DNA. The D gene is left open where the match is weak. Clone size is stated in some rows and not others, as once, few, many or a class when expanded.

NA	TRBV2	NA	TRBJ2-2	CASRVSTGELFF	TGTGCCAGCCGGGTTAGCACCGGGGAGCTGTTTTTT
many	TRBV28	NA	TRBJ2-5	CASRQTEGFQETQYF	TGTGCCAGCAGACAAACGGAGGGCTTCCAAGAGACCCAGTACTTC
NA	TRBV11-1	NA	TRBJ1-1	CASSLIENTEAFF	TGTGCCAGCAGCTTAATCGAGAACACTGAAGCTTTCTTT
once	TRBV6-5	TRBD1	TRBJ1-2	CASSPDRGYGYTF	TGTGCCAGCAGCCCGGACAGGGGCTATGGCTACACCTTC
NA	TRBV5-1	NA	TRBJ2-2	CASSSPRQNTGELFF	TGCGCCAGCAGCTCCCCCCGACAGAACACCGGGGAGCTGTTTTTT
NA	TRBV4-1	NA	TRBJ2-6	CASSRGFGANVLTF	TGCGCCAGCAGCCGAGGTTTTGGGGCCAACGTCCTGACTTTC
NA	TRBV6-6	NA	TRBJ2-2	CASKVIAGELFF	TGTGCCAGCAAAGTGATTGCCGGGGAGCTGTTTTTT
NA	TRBV6-4	TRBD2	TRBJ2-7	CASSDSRGGTSYEQYF	TGTGCCAGCAGTGACTCCAGGGGAGGGACTAGCTACGAGCAGTACTTC
once	TRBV7-6	TRBD2	TRBJ2-1	CASSQRRTSGGNEQFF	TGTGCCAGCAGCCAAAGGCGGACTAGCGGGGGGAATGAGCAGTTCTTC
few	TRBV7-8	TRBD2	TRBJ2-3	CASSQLAGGSTDTQYF	TGTGCCAGCAGTCAACTAGCGGGAGGAAGCACAGATACGCAGTATTTT
many	TRBV6-6	NA	TRBJ2-7	CASSSNRVGLGEQYF	TGTGCCAGCAGTTCAAACAGGGTTGGCCTTGGCGAGCAGTACTTC
NA	TRBV5-4	NA	TRBJ2-2	CASSLDSYTGELFF	TGTGCCAGCAGCTTGGACAGTTACACCGGGGAGCTGTTTTTT
NA	TRBV5-1	NA	TRBJ1-4	CASSFSFREGEKLFF	TGCGCCAGCAGCTTCAGTTTCAGGGAGGGTGAAAAACTGTTTTTT